Listed below are T cell receptor beta chains from one sample, sequenced in a study of CXCR3-negative and CXCR3-positive naive CD8 T cells. TCRdb reprocessed the 5' RACE reads and keeps a single row for each CDR3 protein, giving no DNA. The data include 45,000 or so distinct CDR3 sequences; the top ten clones carry approximately 12%. Sequencing was performed on memory CD8+ T cells from blood. The receptors originated from a human donor in good health. Some clones in this sample may be carry-over from other donors' samples. The CDR3 runs from the conserved cysteine through the conserved F or W. The order of the fields is clone size, V gene, J gene, CDR3 protein. Part of the rows lack a size; the others show once, few, many or a class for expanded clones.

.	TRBV29-1	TRBJ1-2	CSVDEGDYGYTF
.	TRBV24-1	TRBJ2-2	CATSDRTETGELFF
.	TRBV7-9	TRBJ2-1	CASSLVGDNEQFF
.	TRBV5-6	TRBJ1-6	CASSLAGDNSYNSPLHF
.	TRBV14	TRBJ2-4	CASSLTSGASKNIQYF
.	TRBV20-1	TRBJ1-1	CSAIPGLEVTEAFF
.	TRBV7-9	TRBJ2-7	CASSPYGVGSSYEQYF
.	TRBV20-1	TRBJ2-1	CSAPSALGNYNEQFF
.	TRBV27	TRBJ1-2	CASSLIGPYGYTF
.	TRBV6-2/TRBV6-3	TRBJ2-6	CASSTTGGTGANVLTF
.	TRBV6-5	TRBJ2-5	CASSYSRGAPKETQYF
.	TRBV29-1	TRBJ2-3	CSVEEKSGSDTQYF
.	TRBV12-3/TRBV12-4	TRBJ2-1	CASSSTSAPHNEQFF
.	TRBV27	TRBJ2-5	CASKQLAEETQYF
.	TRBV12-3/TRBV12-4	TRBJ1-1	CASSLLDEAFF
.	TRBV12-3/TRBV12-4	TRBJ2-1	CASSPPGEQFF
.	TRBV11-2	TRBJ2-5	CASSLWRQETQYF
.	TRBV7-2	TRBJ2-7	CASSLDWGEQYF
.	TRBV27	TRBJ2-3	CASSVGPTVTDTQYF
.	TRBV7-2	TRBJ2-7	CASSFGPPGYEQYF
.	TRBV29-1	TRBJ2-1	CSVGPISYNEQFF
.	TRBV10-3	TRBJ2-5	CAISETDFVETQYF
.	TRBV10-3	TRBJ1-1	CAIKPAVGQVKMGTEAFF
.	TRBV9	TRBJ2-5	CASSPYVSEETQYF
.	TRBV23-1	TRBJ2-7	CASSHTGQKVVYYYEQYF
.	TRBV4-3	TRBJ1-2	CASSQGREFKPYGYTF
.	TRBV20-1	TRBJ2-7	CSARDLLRAPDEQYF
.	TRBV4-3	TRBJ2-1	CASSQEGPSLDEQFF
medium-sized	TRBV19	TRBJ2-1	CASSIVHSSYNEQFF
.	TRBV12-3/TRBV12-4	TRBJ1-5	CASSLGHARNQPQHF
.	TRBV4-3	TRBJ2-2	CASSQDPAGVSHGELFF
.	TRBV29-1	TRBJ2-2	CSVVLNTGELFF
.	TRBV6-4	TRBJ1-1	CASSDGQGGTEAFF
.	TRBV20-1	TRBJ2-5	CSARDGGFRETQYF
.	TRBV4-1	TRBJ2-2	CASSRLGQGNAGELFF